The clone carrying this TCR beta chain has a handful of counts. Its antigen is undetermined. Each patient was aged 18 to 65 and had newly diagnosed hyperthyroidism of under 2 months' duration. The study excluded patients with uncontrolled infection, other autoimmune disease, pregnancy or lactation. Fresh 10 ml peripheral blood yielded PBMCs. The sample belongs to a study of T cells in Graves' hyperthyroidism and ophthalmopathy. Study-wide points: Blood shared most expanded thyroid clonotypes above 0.001.

Template material for amplifying TCR beta CDR3 regions consisted of RNA transcripts. An initial round of RT-PCR targeting the TCR CDR3 relied on the HTBI primer set. TCRdb re-analysed the multiplex PCR reads in MiXCR, keeping a single row per CDR3 protein. The repertoire holds roughly 150,000 distinct CDR3 sequences, 9.4% seen once, with 22% in the top ten. CDR1 DFQATT and CDR2 SNEGSKA come from the germline V gene (reference sequence). The length of the CDR3 is 14 residues. The V and J ends lost 5 bases and 6 bases, in that order; junction bases with no gene match: 6. The chain combines TRBV20-1 with TRBJ2-1, with 11 bases that match TRBD2. The sequenced sample consisted of blood. This TCR was sampled from a young woman with Graves' hyperthyroidism that later progressed to Graves' ophthalmopathy. The CDR3: CSAGLAGGINEQFF. The CDR3 DNA follows: TGCAGTGCTGGATTAGCGGGAGGGATCAATGAGCAGTTCTTC.